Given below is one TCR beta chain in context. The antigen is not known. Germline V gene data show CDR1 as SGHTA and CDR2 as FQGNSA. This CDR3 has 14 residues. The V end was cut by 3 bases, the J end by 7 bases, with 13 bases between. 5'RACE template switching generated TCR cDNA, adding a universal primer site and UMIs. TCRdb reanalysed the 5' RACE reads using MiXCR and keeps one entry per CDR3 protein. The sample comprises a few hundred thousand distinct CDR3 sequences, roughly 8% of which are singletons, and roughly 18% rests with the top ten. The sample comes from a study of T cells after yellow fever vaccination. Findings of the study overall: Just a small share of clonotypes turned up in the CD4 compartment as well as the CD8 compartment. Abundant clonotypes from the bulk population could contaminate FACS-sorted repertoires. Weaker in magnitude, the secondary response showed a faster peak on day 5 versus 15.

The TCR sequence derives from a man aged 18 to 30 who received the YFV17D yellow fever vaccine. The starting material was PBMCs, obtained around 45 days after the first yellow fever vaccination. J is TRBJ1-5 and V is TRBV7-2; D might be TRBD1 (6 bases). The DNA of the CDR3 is TGTGCCAGCAGCTTCGCAGGGGTGGGGCAGCCCCAGCATTTT. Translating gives CASSFAGVGQPQHF. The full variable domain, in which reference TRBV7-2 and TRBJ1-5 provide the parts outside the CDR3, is GAGVSQSPSNKVTEKGKDVELRCDPISGHTALYWYRQSLGQGLEFLIYFQGNSAPDKSGLPSDRFSAERTGGSVSTLTIQRTQQEDSAVYLCASSFAGVGQPQHFGDGTRLSIL.